This T cell receptor beta chain is from a study of molecular identifiers for immune sequencing clone quantification. Notes on the study in general: Reports indicate spiked Jurkat TCR RNA from one cell could be found among 900,000 to 1,000,000 naive cells.

Concerning this clonotype itself: Its antigen is not identified.

Germline CDR1 and CDR2: MNHEY and SMNVEV (reference sequence). CDR3 length: 15 residues. Trimming took 0 bases from V and 0 from J, leaving 8 bases between them. One entry per CDR3 protein results from TCRdb running MiXCR on the PCR reads. Among under 600,000 distinct CDR3 sequences listed, roughly 24% were seen once. Sample: naive CD8+ T cells from blood, with Jurkat cell RNA spiked in. The subset: FACS-sorted CD8+CD4-CCR7+CD45RA+ naive T cells. This receptor was taken from a human donor in good health. Some libraries in this study had Jurkat cell RNA spiked in. The J gene is TRBJ1-1, the V gene TRBV27; no clear D gene. The CDR3, as DNA: TGTGCCAGCAGTTTATCCCCTGGGATGAACACTGAAGCTTTCTTT. Encoded protein: CASSLSPGMNTEAFF.